This T cell receptor (beta chain) comes out of a study of blood T cell repertoires in COVID-19. The wider study: T cells, B-cell-depleted T cells, or PBMCs provided the cDNA or gDNA that served as material.

Recruits, aged roughly 18 to 100 years, lived in about two dozen US areas. Clinical histories supplied by participants themselves formed the basis of cohort assignment. Per the original methods: Cell counts per sample came from amplifying reference gene primers. TCRdb keeps only in-frame clones here, not all; method: immunoSEQ multiplex PCR. The V and J calls and the clone size are those of that table, but D and trimming were determined from the DNA. The table records under 350,000 clones, 65% to 90% of them present only once. Trimming took off 6 bases at V and 4 bases at J, with 15 bases between the two ends. There are 14 residues in the CDR3. The germline V gene encodes CDR1 MNHEY and CDR2 SVGAGI.

The sequenced material came from PBMCs or T cells enriched from blood (not recorded which). The receptor comes from a young man who had recovered from COVID-19. This chain links TRBV6-5 with TRBJ1-1, with D possibly being TRBD1 (6 bases). The chain's CDR3 is CASRAGGASTEAFF. In nucleotides, the CDR3 is TGTGCCAGCAGAGCCGGGGGGGCGAGCACTGAAGCTTTCTTT.